The clone carrying this TCR beta chain occurred many times. This record comes from a study of Graves' ophthalmopathy and Graves' hyperthyroidism. Overall study context: Researchers obtained peripheral blood at initial diagnosis, before any treatment had begun.

From RNA, the CDR3 regions of TCR beta chains were amplified and sequenced. HTBI primers primed a first-round RT-PCR, and a second-round multiplex PCR followed. TCRdb analysed the multiplex PCR reads with MiXCR anew, one entry per CDR3 protein. The sample lists 200,000 to 250,000 distinct CDR3 sequences; 25% to 30% were seen once. Trimming took 4 bases from V and 2 from J, leaving 12 bases between them. The CDR3 is 14 amino acids. The sequence derives from a man in his fifties with Graves' ophthalmopathy. Sequencing was carried out using peripheral blood. The genes are TRBV12-3 or TRBV12-4 and TRBJ2-7; D gene unclear. CDR3: CASSSSLGPYEQYF. The CDR3 coding sequence is TGTGCCAGCAGTTCCTCCCTAGGCCCCTACGAGCAGTACTTC.